This TCR beta chain emerged from a study of PD-1 blockade in classical Hodgkin lymphoma. Whole-study results and caveats: Newly diagnosed patients reportedly had lower baseline TCR diversity than healthy donors.

Time point noted: cycle 4 day 1 (C4D1), after less than 7 weeks of nivolumab. Relapse after autologous stem cell transplantation occurred in every patient, and brentuximab vedotin exposure varied. The CDR3 runs 16 residues. Germline CDR1 is MNHNY and CDR2 is SVGAGI (reference sequence). Trimming cost V 2 bases and J 2 bases; bases outside gene matches: 6. The protocol was immunoSEQ multiplex PCR, while the TCRdb copy is restricted to in-frame clones and leaves out a portion. The table shows 100,000 or so clones, with under 95% occurring only once. On this clone itself: The antigen is undetermined.

Material: peripheral blood mononuclear cells (PBMCs), obtained before the fourth cycle of nivolumab. The clonotype comes from a human donor with classical Hodgkin lymphoma. The chain uses TRBV6-6 and TRBJ2-3; 8 bases are shared with TRBD2. The CDR3 here is CASSYEGLGFTDTQYF. In nucleotides, the CDR3 is TGTGCCAGCAGTTACGAGGGACTAGGGTTCACAGATACGCAGTATTTT.